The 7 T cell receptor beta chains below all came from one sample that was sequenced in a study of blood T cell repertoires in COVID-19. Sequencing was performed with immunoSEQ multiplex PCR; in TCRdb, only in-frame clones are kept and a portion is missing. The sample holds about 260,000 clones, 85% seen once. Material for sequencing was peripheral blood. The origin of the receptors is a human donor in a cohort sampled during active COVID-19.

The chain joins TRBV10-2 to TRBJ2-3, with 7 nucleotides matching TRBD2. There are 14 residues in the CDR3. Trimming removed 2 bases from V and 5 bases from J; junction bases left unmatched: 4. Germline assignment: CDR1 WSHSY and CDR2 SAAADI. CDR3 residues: CASSEGTIKDTQYF. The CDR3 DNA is TGCGCCAGCAGTGAGGGGACTATCAAAGATACGCAGTATTTT.

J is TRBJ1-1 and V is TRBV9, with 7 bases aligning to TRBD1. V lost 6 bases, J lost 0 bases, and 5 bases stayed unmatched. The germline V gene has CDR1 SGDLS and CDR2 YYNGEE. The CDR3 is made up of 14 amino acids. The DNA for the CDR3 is TGTGCCAGCACCCGGACAGGAATGAACACTGAAGCTTTCTTT. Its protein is CASTRTGMNTEAFF.

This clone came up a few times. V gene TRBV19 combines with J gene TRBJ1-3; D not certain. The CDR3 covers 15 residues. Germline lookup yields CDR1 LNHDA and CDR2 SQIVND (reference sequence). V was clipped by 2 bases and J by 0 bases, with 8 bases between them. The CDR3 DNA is TGTGCCAGTAGTATACAGGCCCTCTCTGGAAACACCATATATTTT. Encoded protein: CASSIQALSGNTIYF. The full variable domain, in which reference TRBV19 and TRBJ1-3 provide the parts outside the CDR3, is DGGITQSPKYLFRKEGQNVTLSCEQNLNHDAMYWYRQDPGQGLRLIYYSQIVNDFQKGDIAEGYSVSREKKESFPLTVTSAQKNPTAFYLCASSIQALSGNTIYFGEGSWLTVV.

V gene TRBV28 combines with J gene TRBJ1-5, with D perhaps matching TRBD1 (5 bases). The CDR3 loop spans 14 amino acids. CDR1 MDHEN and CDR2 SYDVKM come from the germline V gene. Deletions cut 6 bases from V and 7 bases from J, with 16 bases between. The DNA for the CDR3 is TGTGCCAGCAGATCACAGGCCCTCAGGCAGCCCCAGCATTTT. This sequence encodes CASRSQALRQPQHF.

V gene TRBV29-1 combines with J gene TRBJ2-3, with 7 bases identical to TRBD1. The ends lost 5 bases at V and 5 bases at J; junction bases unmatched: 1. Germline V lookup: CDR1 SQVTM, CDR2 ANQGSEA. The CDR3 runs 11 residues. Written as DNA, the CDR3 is TGCAGCGTTCGACAGGGAGATACGCAGTATTTT. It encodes CSVRQGDTQYF.

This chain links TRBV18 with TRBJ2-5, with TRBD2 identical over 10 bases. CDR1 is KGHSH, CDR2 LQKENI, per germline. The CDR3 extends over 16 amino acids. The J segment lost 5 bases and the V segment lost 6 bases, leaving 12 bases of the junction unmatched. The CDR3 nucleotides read TGTGCCAGCTCGACCGGGACTAGCGAACCGCGGGAGACCCAGTACTTC. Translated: CASSTGTSEPRETQYF.

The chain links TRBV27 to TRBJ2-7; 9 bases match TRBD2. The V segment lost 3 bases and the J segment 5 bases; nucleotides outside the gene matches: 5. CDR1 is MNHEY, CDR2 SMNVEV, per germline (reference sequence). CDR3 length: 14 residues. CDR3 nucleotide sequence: TGTGCCAGCAGTTTCGGACTAGCGTCCGACGAGCAGTACTTC. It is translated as CASSFGLASDEQYF.